What follows are 16 T cell receptor beta chains derived from one specimen sequenced in a study of response to subunit inactivated influenza vaccine. TCRdb called the RT-PCR reads again in MiXCR, with one record for every CDR3 protein. The profile shows roughly 670,000 distinct CDR3 sequences, around 15% of them singletons. The source was PBMCs from blood, collected 14 to 15 days before vaccination. All receptors derive from a man aged 50-60 years who received an inactivated influenza vaccine.

The chain links TRBV5-4 to TRBJ2-1; 8 bases fit TRBD2. The CDR3 contains 17 residues. Germline CDR1 reads SGHNT; CDR2 reads YYREEE (reference sequence). The V segment lost 0 bases and the J segment 3 bases; nucleotides outside the gene matches: 8. The CDR3 DNA reads TGTGCCAGCAGCTTGGCGACCAGCGGGGGACTCTACAATGAGCAGTTCTTC. This encodes CASSLATSGGLYNEQFF.

This clonotype was found many times. The chain couples TRBV12-3 or TRBV12-4 to TRBJ2-5, with D possibly called TRBD1 or TRBD2 (5 bases each). Trimming removed 5 bases from V and 3 bases from J, with 13 bases in between. The CDR3 has 14 amino acids. The CDR3, as DNA: TGTGCCAGCAGTCGTTCGGGGCTTAAAGAGACCCAGTACTTC. It translates to CASSRSGLKETQYF.

The chain links TRBV28 to TRBJ1-2; the D gene is possibly TRBD1 (6 bases). There are 13 residues in the CDR3. Germline V gene data show CDR1 as MDHEN and CDR2 as SYDVKM. Trimming shortened V by 4 bases and J by 7 bases, and 13 bases separated the two germline ends. Written as DNA, the CDR3 is TGTGCCAGCAGTTCACCCGACAGGCCTGGCTACACCTTC. It encodes CASSSPDRPGYTF.

This clonotype showed up many times. This chain connects TRBV29-1 to TRBJ2-7; 10 bases map to TRBD1. The CDR3 contains 15 residues. V gave up 6 bases and J gave up 3 bases; unmatched junction bases: 11. Per germline, CDR1 SQVTM and CDR2 ANQGSEA. The CDR3 nucleotides read TGCAGCGTCAAATTGAGGACAGGGGGAGACTACGAGCAGTACTTC. Amino acids: CSVKLRTGGDYEQYF.

This clonotype was detected ten times or more. The genes are TRBV4-1 and TRBJ2-7, with D unclear. Trimming removed 2 bases from V and 5 bases from J, with 16 bases in between. The germline CDR1 and CDR2 sequences are MGHRA and YSYEKL. The CDR3 length is 15 residues. Here the CDR3 DNA reads TGCGCCAGCAGCCAAACCGCCCTCCGGATTGACGAGCAGTACTTC. Translating it yields CASSQTALRIDEQYF.

This rearrangement joins TRBV15 to TRBJ1-4; unclear D gene. Trimming left V 0 bases short and J 4 bases short, with 9 bases between. This CDR3 region has 15 residues. The germline gives CDR1 LNHNV, CDR2 YYDKDF (reference sequence). The DNA of the CDR3 is TGTGCCACCAGCAGAGAGTCCACACTTAATGAAAAACTGTTTTTT. Protein: CATSRESTLNEKLFF.

The rearrangement links TRBV12-3 or TRBV12-4 to TRBJ2-5; D gene uncertain. This CDR3 has 13 residues. V was pared by 9 bases and J by 5 bases, with 16 bases between. The CDR3 reads CASTFKAGETQYF. CDR3 DNA sequence: TGTGCCAGTACTTTTAAAGCTGGGGAGACCCAGTACTTC.

This sequence joins TRBV19 and TRBJ1-2; D unclear. Germline V gene data show CDR1 as LNHDA and CDR2 as SQIVND (reference sequence). The CDR3 is 14 amino acids. V lost 2 bases to trimming and J lost 4 bases, with 11 bases between them. The CDR3 reads CASSITAEIYGYTF. CDR3 coding DNA: TGTGCCAGTAGTATAACGGCGGAGATCTATGGCTACACCTTC.

The rearrangement links TRBV7-9 to TRBJ1-3; the D is unclear. Deletions cut 7 bases from V and 3 bases from J, with 16 bases between. Germline lookup yields CDR1 SEHNR and CDR2 FQNEAQ (reference sequence). CDR3 size: 15 residues. Here the CDR3 reads CASKLTGSGGNTIYF. CDR3 sequence (DNA): TGTGCCAGCAAGCTTACGGGGAGCGGTGGAAACACCATATATTTT.

This clonotype was observed a few times. V gene TRBV4-1 combines with J gene TRBJ2-7; D remains unclear. The V end lost 0 bases, the J end lost 2 bases, and 14 bases lay between the germline ends. This CDR3 region has 16 residues. Germline CDR1 reads MGHRA; CDR2 reads YSYEKL. CDR3 region: CASSQELPRTTYEQYF. The DNA for the CDR3 is TGCGCCAGCAGCCAAGAGTTACCGCGAACCACCTACGAGCAGTACTTC.

This clonotype was observed a few times. The chain is built from TRBV12-3 or TRBV12-4 and TRBJ2-1, with unresolved D. V was cut by 2 bases and J by 1 base, with 6 bases left in between. The length of the CDR3 is 14 residues. CDR3 amino acids: CASSLIGSYNEQFF. In DNA, the CDR3 is TGTGCCAGCAGTTTAATAGGGTCCTACAATGAGCAGTTCTTC.

A few counts support this clonotype. The V and J genes are TRBV11-2 and TRBJ2-3; tentative D call: TRBD1 (5 bases). Per germline, CDR1 SGHAT and CDR2 FQNNGV. Trimming pared 3 bases from V and 1 base from J, leaving 11 bases between. This CDR3 has 15 residues. This chain's CDR3 is CASSLRQPGTDTQYF. The CDR3 DNA reads as TGTGCCAGCAGCTTGCGACAGCCTGGCACAGATACGCAGTATTTT.

This clonotype was detected only a few times. This chain links TRBV24-1 with TRBJ2-5, with 7 bases fitting TRBD1. V lost 7 bases to trimming and J lost 2 bases; unmatched junction nucleotides: 9. CDR3 length: 15 amino acids. Germline CDR1 and CDR2: KGHDR and SFDVKD. The CDR3 sequence: CATSRPGTAQETQYF. The CDR3 region has the DNA TGTGCCACCAGCCGTCCTGGGACAGCTCAAGAGACCCAGTACTTC.

The chain couples TRBV6-5 to TRBJ2-7, with D possibly matching TRBD2 (5 bases). With 0 bases removed from V and 6 bases from J, the gap between germline ends came to 12 bases. The CDR3 runs to 14 residues. Germline V lookup: CDR1 MNHEY, CDR2 SVGAGI. The CDR3 DNA sequence: TGTGCCAGCAGTTACTCGAGGGCTAGTGTCGAGCAGTACTTC. This gives the protein CASSYSRASVEQYF.

This clonotype appeared a few times. The chain joins TRBV6-2 or TRBV6-3 to TRBJ2-2, with 16 positions matching TRBD2. J lost 5 bases, V lost 4 bases, and 13 bases had no gene match. Germline V gives CDR1 MNHEY, CDR2 SVGEGT. This CDR3 has 20 amino acids. The CDR3 region has the DNA TGTGCCAGCAGTTCCCCGGGACTAGCGGGAGGGCCGAGGAATACCGGGGAGCTGTTTTTT. It yields the protein CASSSPGLAGGPRNTGELFF.

V gene TRBV5-1 combines with J gene TRBJ2-1; TRBD1 aligns across 7 bases. The germline CDR1 and CDR2 sequences are SGHRS and YFSETQ. CDR3 size: 15 residues. V was pared by 5 bases and J by 0 bases, with 5 bases of the junction left unmatched. The CDR3 nucleotides are TGCGCCAGCAGGTTGACAGGGATCTCCTACAATGAGCAGTTCTTC. It translates to CASRLTGISYNEQFF. The whole variable domain, remainder taken from reference TRBV5-1 and TRBJ2-1, is KAGVTQTPRYLIKTRGQQVTLSCSPISGHRSVSWYQQTPGQGLQFLFEYFSETQRNKGNFPGRFSGRQFSNSRSEMNVSTLELGDSALYLCASRLTGISYNEQFFGPGTRLTVL.